This T cell receptor (beta chain) appears in the sequencing data of a study of OX40 agonist ivuxolimab in advanced cancers. The CDR3 contains 13 residues. V gave up 7 bases and J gave up 2 bases; unmatched junction bases: 4. This clone came up a few times. The method was immunoSEQ multiplex PCR; TCRdb's version includes in-frame clones alone and lacks a portion of them. Among about 90,000 clones listed, roughly 90% were seen once. The sequence was collected from an adult with an advanced solid tumor such as melanoma, head and neck, liver or kidney cancer. The sequencing used CD4+ or CD8+ T cells sorted from blood, collected in a trial of the OX40 agonist ivuxolimab. The rearrangement joins TRBV5-3 to TRBJ2-7; 9 nucleotides agree with TRBD1. TRBV5-3 is filed as an ORF, its function uncertain. The DNA for the CDR3 is TGTGCCAGACCGGACAGGGGAGCCTACGAGCAGTACTTC. As protein: CARPDRGAYEQYF.